This T cell receptor beta chain was sequenced for a study of technical replicates of blood from a handful of donors. V was cut by 3 bases and J by 6 bases, with 14 bases left in between. The V gene's germline CDR1 is LNHDA and CDR2 SQIVND (reference sequence). The CDR3 is 15 amino acids. Clones were sequenced by immunoSEQ multiplex PCR, and TCRdb holds only the in-frame ones, with some missing. The sample includes tens of thousands of clones, more than 85% of them seen just once. The sequencing sample was made of T cells isolated from PBMCs. The clonotype was recovered from a human donor in good health. The chain carries TRBV19 and TRBJ2-2; unclear D gene. The CDR3 spells CASSIRLVWPGELFF. The CDR3 nucleotides read TGTGCCAGTAGTATCCGGCTAGTTTGGCCCGGGGAGCTGTTTTTT.